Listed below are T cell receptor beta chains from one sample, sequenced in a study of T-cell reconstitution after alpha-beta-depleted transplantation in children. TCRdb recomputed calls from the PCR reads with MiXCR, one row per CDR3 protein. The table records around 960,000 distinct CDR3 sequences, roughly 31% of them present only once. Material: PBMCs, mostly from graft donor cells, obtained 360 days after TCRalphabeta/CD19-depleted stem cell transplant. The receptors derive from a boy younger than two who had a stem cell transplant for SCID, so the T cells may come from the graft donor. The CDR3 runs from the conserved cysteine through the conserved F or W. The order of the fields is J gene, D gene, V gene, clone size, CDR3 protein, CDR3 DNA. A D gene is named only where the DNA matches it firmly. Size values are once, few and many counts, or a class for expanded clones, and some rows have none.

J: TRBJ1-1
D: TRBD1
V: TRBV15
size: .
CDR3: CATGQGPMNTEAFF
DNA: TGTGCCACTGGACAGGGGCCCATGAACACTGAAGCTTTCTTT

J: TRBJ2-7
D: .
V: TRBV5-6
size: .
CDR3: CASSLKAGQIITYEQYF
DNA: TGTGCCAGCAGCTTGAAAGCGGGACAGATAATCACCTACGAGCAGTACTTC

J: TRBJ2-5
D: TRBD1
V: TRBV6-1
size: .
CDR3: CASRRGQIFGTQYF
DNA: TGTGCCAGCAGGAGGGGGCAAATCTTTGGGACCCAGTACTTC

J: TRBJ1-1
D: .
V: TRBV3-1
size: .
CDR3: CASSPRQGQTEAFF
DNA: TGTGCCAGCAGCCCCCGGCAGGGTCAAACTGAAGCTTTCTTT

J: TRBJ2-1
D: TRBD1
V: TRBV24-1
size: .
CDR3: CATSERQGLFDEQFF
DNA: TGTGCCACCAGTGAACGACAGGGGTTATTCGATGAGCAGTTCTTC

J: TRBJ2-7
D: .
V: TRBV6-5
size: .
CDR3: CASSSAGIGVSSYEQYF
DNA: TGTGCCAGCAGTTCCGCCGGGATAGGGGTAAGCTCCTACGAGCAGTACTTC

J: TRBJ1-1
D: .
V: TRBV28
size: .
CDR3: CASERVPEAFF
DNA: TGTGCCAGCGAACGGGTCCCTGAAGCTTTCTTT

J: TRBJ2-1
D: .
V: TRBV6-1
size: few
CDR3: CASSNGPYNEQFF
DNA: TGTGCCAGCAGCAACGGACCTTACAATGAGCAGTTCTTC

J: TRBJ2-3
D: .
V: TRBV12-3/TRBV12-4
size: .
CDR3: CASSLAQDTQYF
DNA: TGTGCCAGCAGTTTAGCGCAGGATACGCAGTATTTT

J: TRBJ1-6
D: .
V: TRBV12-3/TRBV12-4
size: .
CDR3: CASSFGVSPLHF
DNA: TGTGCCAGCAGTTTTGGGGTTTCACCCCTCCACTTT

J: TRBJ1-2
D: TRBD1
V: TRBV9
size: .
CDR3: CASSAHNRGKRPNYGYTF
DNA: TGTGCCAGCAGCGCCCATAACAGGGGGAAGAGGCCAAACTATGGCTACACCTTC

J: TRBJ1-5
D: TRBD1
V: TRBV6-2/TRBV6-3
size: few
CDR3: CASSLNSGTGNQPQHF
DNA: TGTGCCAGCAGTTTAAACTCCGGGACAGGGAATCAGCCCCAGCATTTT

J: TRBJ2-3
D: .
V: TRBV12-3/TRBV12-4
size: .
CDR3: CASSSTRGGGADTQYF
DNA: TGTGCCAGCAGTTCCACCAGGGGTGGTGGGGCAGATACGCAGTATTTT

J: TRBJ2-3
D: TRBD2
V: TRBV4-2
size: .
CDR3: CASRDLAGAADTQYF
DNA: TGTGCCAGCAGAGATCTAGCGGGGGCAGCAGATACGCAGTATTTT

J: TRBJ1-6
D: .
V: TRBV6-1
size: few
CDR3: CATRSGAPISSPLHF
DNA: TGTGCCACCCGCTCTGGGGCCCCTATATCTTCACCCCTCCACTTT

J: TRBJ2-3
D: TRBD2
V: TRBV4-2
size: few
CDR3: CASSLLTSGVTDTQYF
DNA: TGTGCCAGCAGCCTTCTGACTAGCGGAGTCACAGATACGCAGTATTTT

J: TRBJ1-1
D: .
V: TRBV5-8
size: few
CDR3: CASFLPLTRSNTEAFF
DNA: TGTGCCAGCTTTCTCCCCCTGACGAGATCGAACACTGAAGCTTTCTTT

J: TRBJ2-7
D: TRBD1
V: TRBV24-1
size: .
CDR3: CATSESGTGSYEQYF
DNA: TGTGCCACCAGTGAATCCGGGACAGGATCCTACGAGCAGTACTTC

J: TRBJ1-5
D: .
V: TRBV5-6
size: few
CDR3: CASSFRASGTGQPQHF
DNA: TGTGCCAGCAGCTTTAGGGCCTCCGGGACGGGTCAGCCCCAGCATTTT

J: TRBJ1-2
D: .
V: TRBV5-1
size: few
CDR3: CASSSRVGPSNYGYTF
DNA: TGCGCCAGCAGCTCACGTGTAGGTCCCAGCAACTATGGCTACACCTTC

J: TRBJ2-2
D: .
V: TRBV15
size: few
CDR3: CATSRAYTGELFF
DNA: TGTGCCACCAGCAGAGCCTACACCGGGGAGCTGTTTTTT

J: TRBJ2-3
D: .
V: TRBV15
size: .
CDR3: CATSKILPGGLTDTQYF
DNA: TGTGCCACCAGCAAAATCCTCCCAGGGGGGCTCACAGATACGCAGTATTTT

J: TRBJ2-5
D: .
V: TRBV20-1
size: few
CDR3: CSARQRGGLQETQYF
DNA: TGCAGTGCTCGTCAGAGAGGGGGACTACAAGAGACCCAGTACTTC

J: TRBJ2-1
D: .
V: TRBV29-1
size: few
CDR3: CSVGPDNEQFF
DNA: TGCAGCGTTGGGCCTGACAATGAGCAGTTCTTC

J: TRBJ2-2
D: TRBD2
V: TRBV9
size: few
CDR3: CASSVEPAGGTGELFF
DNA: TGTGCCAGCAGCGTAGAACCAGCGGGAGGGACCGGGGAGCTGTTTTTT

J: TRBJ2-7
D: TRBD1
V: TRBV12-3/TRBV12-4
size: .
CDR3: CASSSRTGGRQVYEQYF
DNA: TGTGCCAGCAGTTCCCGAACAGGGGGTAGGCAAGTCTACGAGCAGTACTTC

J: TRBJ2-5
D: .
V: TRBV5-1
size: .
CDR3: CASSIPLDSAAQETQYF
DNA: TGCGCCAGCAGCATTCCCTTGGACAGCGCCGCTCAAGAGACCCAGTACTTC

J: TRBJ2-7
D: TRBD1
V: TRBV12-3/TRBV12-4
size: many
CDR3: CASSYRDRRYEQYF
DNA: TGTGCCAGCAGCTACCGGGACAGGAGGTACGAGCAGTACTTC

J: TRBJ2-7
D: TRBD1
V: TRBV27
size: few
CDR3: CASSLRQGADEQYF
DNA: TGTGCCAGCAGTTTGCGACAGGGGGCCGACGAGCAGTACTTC

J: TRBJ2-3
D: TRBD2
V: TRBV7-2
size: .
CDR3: CASSSGVSTDTQYF
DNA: TGTGCCAGCAGCAGCGGGGTTAGCACAGATACGCAGTATTTT

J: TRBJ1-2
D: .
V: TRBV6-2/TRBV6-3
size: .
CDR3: CASSYGVNFGYTF
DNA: TGTGCCAGCAGTTACGGTGTGAACTTTGGCTACACCTTC

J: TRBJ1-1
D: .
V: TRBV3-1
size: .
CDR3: CASSPQSGGYTEAFF
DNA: TGTGCCAGCAGCCCTCAATCAGGCGGATACACTGAAGCTTTCTTT

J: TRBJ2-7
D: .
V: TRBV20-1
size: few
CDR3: CSAELEYEQYF
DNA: TGCAGTGCTGAACTTGAGTACGAGCAGTACTTC

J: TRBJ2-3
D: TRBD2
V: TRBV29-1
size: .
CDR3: CSVDGTSGGPSTDTQYF
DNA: TGCAGCGTCGACGGGACTAGCGGGGGCCCTAGCACAGATACGCAGTATTTT

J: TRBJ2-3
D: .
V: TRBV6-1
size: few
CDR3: CASSRLSGTDTQYF
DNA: TGTGCCAGCAGCCGCCTCAGCGGCACAGATACGCAGTATTTT

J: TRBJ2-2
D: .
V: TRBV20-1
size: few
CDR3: CSARDPWWGPGDTGELFF
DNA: TGCAGTGCTAGAGATCCGTGGTGGGGACCGGGGGACACCGGGGAGCTGTTTTTT

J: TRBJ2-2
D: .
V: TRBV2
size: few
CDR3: CASSEVGTGELFF
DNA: TGTGCCAGCAGTGAAGTAGGGACCGGGGAGCTGTTTTTT

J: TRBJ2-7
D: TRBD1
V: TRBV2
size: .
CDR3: CASSESKGQGYSYEQYF
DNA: TGTGCCAGCAGTGAATCGAAGGGACAGGGGTACTCCTACGAGCAGTACTTC

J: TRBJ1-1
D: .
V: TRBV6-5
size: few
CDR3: CASSFDPRGGEAFF
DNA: TGTGCCAGCAGTTTTGACCCGCGGGGTGGTGAAGCTTTCTTT

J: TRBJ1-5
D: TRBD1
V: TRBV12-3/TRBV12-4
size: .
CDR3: CASSPGTGFYAQHF
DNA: TGTGCCAGCAGCCCCGGGACAGGTTTTTACGCCCAGCATTTT

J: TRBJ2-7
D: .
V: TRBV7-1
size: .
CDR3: CASSSRDKGYEQYF
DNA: TGTGCCAGCAGCTCCCGGGACAAGGGCTACGAGCAGTACTTC

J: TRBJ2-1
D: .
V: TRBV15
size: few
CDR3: CATRPPARSDNEQFF
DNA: TGTGCCACCAGACCTCCTGCCCGGTCCGACAATGAGCAGTTCTTC

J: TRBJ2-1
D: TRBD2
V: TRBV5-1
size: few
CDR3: CASRTSGGLDEQFF
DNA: TGCGCCAGCAGGACTAGCGGGGGGCTAGATGAGCAGTTCTTC

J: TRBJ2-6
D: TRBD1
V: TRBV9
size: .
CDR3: CASSVTTGAGANVLTF
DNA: TGTGCCAGCAGCGTAACCACAGGGGCCGGGGCCAACGTCCTGACTTTC

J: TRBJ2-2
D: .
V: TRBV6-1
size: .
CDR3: CASGDTYTGELFF
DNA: TGTGCCAGCGGGGACACATACACCGGGGAGCTGTTTTTT

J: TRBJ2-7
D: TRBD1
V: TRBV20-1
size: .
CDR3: CSATRDRLYEQYF
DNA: TGCAGTGCTACACGGGACAGGCTCTACGAGCAGTACTTC

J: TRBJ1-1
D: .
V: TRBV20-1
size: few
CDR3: CSAGDVGKTEAFF
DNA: TGCAGTGCCGGGGACGTGGGGAAGACTGAAGCTTTCTTT

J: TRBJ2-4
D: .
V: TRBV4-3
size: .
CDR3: CASSQTQKNIQYF
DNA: TGCGCCAGCAGCCAGACACAAAAAAACATTCAGTACTTC

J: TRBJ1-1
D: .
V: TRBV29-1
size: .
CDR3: CSVDKGRLWTEAFF
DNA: TGCAGCGTTGACAAGGGGCGCCTCTGGACTGAAGCTTTCTTT

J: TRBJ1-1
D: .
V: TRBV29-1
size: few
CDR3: CSVAPPGWDTEAFF
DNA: TGCAGCGTTGCCCCACCCGGGTGGGACACTGAAGCTTTCTTT

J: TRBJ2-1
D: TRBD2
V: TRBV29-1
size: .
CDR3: CSVGLATYNEQFF
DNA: TGCAGCGTGGGACTAGCAACCTACAATGAGCAGTTCTTC